The subject of this entry is one TCR beta chain. The data were taken from a study of T cells expressing NK-cell markers. The CDR3 runs 17 residues. In germline, CDR1 is SGHTA, CDR2 FQGNSA. With UMIs, 5'RACE template switching was used to make TCR beta cDNA. Reanalyzing the 5' RACE reads, TCRdb keeps one entry per CDR3 protein, without DNA. Here the sample table reports some 600,000 distinct CDR3 sequences. This clonotype was obtained from a man aged 18 to 29 in good health. This chain joins TRBV7-2 and TRBJ2-1; there is no DNA to check the TCRdb D call of TRBD1. Sequencing input: blood T cells: a sorted CD56 or NKG2C T cell subset, CD4+ or CD8+ T cells, or bulk PBMC T cells (not recorded which). CDR3 loop: CASSLVVAAASYNEQFF.